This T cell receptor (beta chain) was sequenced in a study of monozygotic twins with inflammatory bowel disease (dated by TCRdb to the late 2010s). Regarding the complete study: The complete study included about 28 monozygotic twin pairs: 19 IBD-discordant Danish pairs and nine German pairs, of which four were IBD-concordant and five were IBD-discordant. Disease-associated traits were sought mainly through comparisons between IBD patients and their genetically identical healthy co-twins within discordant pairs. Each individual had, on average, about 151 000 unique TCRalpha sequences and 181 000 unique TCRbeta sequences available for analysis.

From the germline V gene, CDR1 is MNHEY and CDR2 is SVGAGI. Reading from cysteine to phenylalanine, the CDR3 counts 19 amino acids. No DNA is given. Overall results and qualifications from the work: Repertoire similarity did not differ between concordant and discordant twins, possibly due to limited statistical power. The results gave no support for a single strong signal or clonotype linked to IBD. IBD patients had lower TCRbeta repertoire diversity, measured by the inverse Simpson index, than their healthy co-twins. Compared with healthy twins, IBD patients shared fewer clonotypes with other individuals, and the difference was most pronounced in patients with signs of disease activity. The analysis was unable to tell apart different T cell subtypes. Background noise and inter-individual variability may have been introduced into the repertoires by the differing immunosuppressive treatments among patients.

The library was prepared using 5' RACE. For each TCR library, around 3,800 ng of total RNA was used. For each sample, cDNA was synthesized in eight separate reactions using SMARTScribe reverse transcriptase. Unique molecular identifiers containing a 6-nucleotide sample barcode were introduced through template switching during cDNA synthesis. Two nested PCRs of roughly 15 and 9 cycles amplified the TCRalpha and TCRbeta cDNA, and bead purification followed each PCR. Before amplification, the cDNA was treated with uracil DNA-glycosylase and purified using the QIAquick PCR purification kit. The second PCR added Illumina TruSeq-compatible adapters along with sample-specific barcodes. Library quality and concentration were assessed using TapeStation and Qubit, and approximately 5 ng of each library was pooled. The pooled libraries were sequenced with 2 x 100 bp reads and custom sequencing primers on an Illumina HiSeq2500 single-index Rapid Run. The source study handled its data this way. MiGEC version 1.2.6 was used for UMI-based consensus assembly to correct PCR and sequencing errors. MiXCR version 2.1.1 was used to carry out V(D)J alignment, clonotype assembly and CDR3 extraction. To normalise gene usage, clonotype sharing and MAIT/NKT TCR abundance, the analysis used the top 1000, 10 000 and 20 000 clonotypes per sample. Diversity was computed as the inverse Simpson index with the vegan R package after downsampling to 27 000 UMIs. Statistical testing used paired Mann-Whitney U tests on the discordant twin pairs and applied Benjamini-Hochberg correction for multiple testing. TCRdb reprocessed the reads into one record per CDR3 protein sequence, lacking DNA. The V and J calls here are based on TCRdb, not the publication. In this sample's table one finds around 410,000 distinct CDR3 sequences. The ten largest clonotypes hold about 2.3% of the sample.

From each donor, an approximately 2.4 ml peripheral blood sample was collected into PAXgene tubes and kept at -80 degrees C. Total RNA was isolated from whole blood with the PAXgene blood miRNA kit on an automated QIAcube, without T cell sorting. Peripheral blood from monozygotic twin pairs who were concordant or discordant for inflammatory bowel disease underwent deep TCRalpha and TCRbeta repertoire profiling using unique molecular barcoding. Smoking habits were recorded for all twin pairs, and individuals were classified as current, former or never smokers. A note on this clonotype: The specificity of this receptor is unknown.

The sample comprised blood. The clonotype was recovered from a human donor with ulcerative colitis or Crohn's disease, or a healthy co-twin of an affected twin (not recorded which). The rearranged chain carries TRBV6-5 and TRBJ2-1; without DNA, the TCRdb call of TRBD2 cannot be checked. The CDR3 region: CASSYSSWTSGRSLYEQFF.